Each of the 4 T cell receptor beta chains below was sequenced from the same sample in a study of tumor-infiltrating lymphocytes in primary liver carcinoma (dated by TCRdb to about 2017). TCRdb lists the instrument as Illumina HiSeq 2500. A constant-region primer and ProtoScript II reverse transcriptase were used to reverse-transcribe TCRbeta-specific cDNA from roughly 0.55 ug total RNA. TCRbeta libraries were built with three nested multiplex PCR rounds, a slightly modified ARM-PCR procedure. Multiplex TRBV1-TRBV30 forward primers and a Cbeta reverse primer were used in the first two PCR rounds, each of which was run for 10 to 11 cycles. The public reads were run again by TCRdb, first through fastp at Q25 and then through MiXCR, and only productive beta chains were kept. A single entry per CDR3 protein holds the most common genes and DNA from its merged rows. Present in this sample are 90,000 to 150,000 distinct CDR3 sequences, about two thirds of which were seen just once. Of the sample, roughly 7.3% falls within the top ten clones.

Total RNA and DNA were co-extracted from around 20-30 mg of bulk tissue with the AllPrep DNA/RNA mini kit, without cell sorting. The sample was tumor-adjacent normal liver tissue. The receptors originated from an older woman with primary liver carcinoma and hepatitis B virus infection.

As to this clonotype: Because the CDR3 is missing its conserved closing phenylalanine or tryptophan, this is likely a read error. The chain is built from TRBV5-4 and TRBJ2-5; D is unresolved. The CDR3 runs 15 residues. Germline lookup yields CDR1 SGHNT and CDR2 YYREEE (reference sequence). V was pared by 2 bases and J by 0 bases, with 11 bases between. This CDR3 reads CASSFKTVHQETQYL. Here the CDR3 DNA reads TGTGCCAGCAGCTTCAAGACGGTACACCAAGAGACCCAGTACTTA.

This clonotype was observed many times. In DNA, the CDR3 is TGCGCCAGCAGCTTGTCAGCGGGGCGTCAGGAGACCCAGTACTTC. It yields the protein CASSLSAGRQETQYF. V usage is TRBV5-1 and J usage is TRBJ2-5; TRBD2 matches at 7 bases. Germline CDR1 reads SGHRS; CDR2 reads YFSETQ. V shed 1 base and J 5 bases; nucleotides not matched to a gene: 8. This CDR3 is 15 amino acids long.

A note on this clonotype: Sequence at one end of the junction differs from germline and may be a read error. Here the CDR3 reads CASSEGASGSRTYNEHFF. In DNA form, the CDR3 reads TGTGCTAGCAGTGAAGGGGCTAGCGGGAGTAGAACCTACAATGAGCACTTCTTC. J is TRBJ2-1 and V is TRBV6-1; 10 bases fit TRBD2. This CDR3 has 18 amino acids. Germline V gene lookup returns CDR1 MNHNS and CDR2 SASEGT.

Regarding this clonotype: A read error may explain this, as a much larger clone is one base away. This rearrangement joins TRBV5-4 to TRBJ2-3; TRBD1 might be the D (5 bases). Germline V CDR1 and CDR2: SGHNT, YYREEE (reference sequence). The CDR3 totals 14 residues. The DNA for the CDR3 is TGTGCCAGAAGCTTAGGGGTTGGTTTGAATACGCAGTATTTT. Translated: CARSLGVGLNTQYF.